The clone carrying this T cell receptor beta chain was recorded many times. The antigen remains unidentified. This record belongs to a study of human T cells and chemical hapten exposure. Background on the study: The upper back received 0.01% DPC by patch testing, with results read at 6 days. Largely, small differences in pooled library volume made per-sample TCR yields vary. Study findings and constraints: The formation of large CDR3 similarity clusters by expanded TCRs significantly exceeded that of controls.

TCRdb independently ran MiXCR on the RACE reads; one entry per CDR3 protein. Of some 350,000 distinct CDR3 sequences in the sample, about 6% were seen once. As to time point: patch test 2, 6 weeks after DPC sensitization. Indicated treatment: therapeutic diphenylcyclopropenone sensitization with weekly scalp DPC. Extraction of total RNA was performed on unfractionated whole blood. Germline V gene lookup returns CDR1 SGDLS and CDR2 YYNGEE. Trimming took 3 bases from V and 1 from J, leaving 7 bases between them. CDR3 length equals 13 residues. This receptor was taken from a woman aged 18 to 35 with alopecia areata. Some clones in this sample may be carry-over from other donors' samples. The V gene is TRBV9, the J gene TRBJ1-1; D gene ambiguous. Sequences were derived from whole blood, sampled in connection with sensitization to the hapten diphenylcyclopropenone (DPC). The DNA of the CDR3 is TGTGCCAGCAGCGCGGAATCGAACACTGAAGCTTTCTTT. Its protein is CASSAESNTEAFF.